This T cell receptor (beta chain) was sequenced during a study of T cell responses to AZD1222 COVID-19 vaccine. Comments on this clone: Its matching antigen is unknown.

Findings of the study overall: Rises in breadth and depth of Spike-specific TCRs came after two AZD1222 doses. Baseline serology detected seropositivity in only a handful of AZD1222 recipients. Vaccine-associated CD4 TCRs ranged over spike, dominating at 160-218 and 743-854. A mostly white British donor set with more females was recruited, and clonal diversity was possibly underestimated.

Generated by immunoSEQ multiplex PCR, the TCRdb table keeps only in-frame clones and is missing some. The sample carries 150,000 to 200,000 clones, roughly 92% recorded once. The sequence was collected from an adult who received the AZD1222 COVID-19 vaccine. The sequencing used peripheral blood, collected 28 days after the second AZD1222 dose.

As DNA, the CDR3 is TGTGCCTGGAGTACACAGGAGAATGGCTACACCTTC. Its translation: CAWSTQENGYTF. V gene TRBV30 combines with J gene TRBJ1-2; TRBD1 might be the D (5 bases). V was cut by 2 bases and J by 6 bases, with 10 bases left in between. This CDR3 comprises 12 residues. CDR1 GTSNPN and CDR2 SVGIG come from the germline V gene (reference sequence).